This passage covers 5 T cell receptor beta chains from one sample sequenced in a study of blood T cell repertoires in COVID-19. Repertoires were generated with immunoSEQ multiplex PCR, while TCRdb's copy carries only in-frame clones and drops some. The repertoire holds around 430,000 clones, about 87% seen once, with roughly 9.4% in the top ten. Specimen: PBMCs or T cells enriched from blood (not recorded which). These TCRs come from a woman between 45 and 60 years old who had recovered from COVID-19.

This chain links TRBV2 with TRBJ2-5, with 9 bases lining up with TRBD2. This CDR3 is 13 amino acids long. Germline CDR1 SNHLY, CDR2 FYNNEI. The trim removed 7 bases at V and 4 bases at J, leaving 4 bases unmatched. The CDR3 sequence is CASKISGGETQYF. As DNA, the CDR3 is TGTGCCAGCAAAATTAGCGGGGGAGAGACCCAGTACTTC.

This chain joins TRBV7-9 and TRBJ1-3; 9 bases align to TRBD1. Germline V gene data show CDR1 as SEHNR and CDR2 as FQNEAQ (reference sequence). V shed 5 bases and J 0 bases; nucleotides not matched to a gene: 11. The CDR3 consists of 18 residues. CDR3 protein: CASSVPGQGPVSGNTIYF. The CDR3, as DNA: TGTGCCAGCAGCGTTCCGGGACAGGGACCTGTCTCTGGAAACACCATATATTTT.

This sequence joins TRBV4-1 and TRBJ2-5; D possibly corresponds to TRBD2 (6 bases). V dropped 1 base and J dropped 3 bases, with 9 bases sitting between them. The germline gives CDR1 MGHRA, CDR2 YSYEKL. This CDR3 is built from 14 residues. The CDR3 region has the DNA TGCGCCAGCAGCCAAGTCTGGGGGGAAGAGACCCAGTACTTC. It codes for CASSQVWGEETQYF.

This clone has a single count. The genes are TRBV9 and TRBJ1-4, with 9 bases that match TRBD1. The germline V gene has CDR1 SGDLS and CDR2 YYNGEE. Germline trimming cut 0 bases from V and 0 bases from J; bases unmatched to any gene: 0. The CDR3 length is 16 residues. In DNA form, the CDR3 reads TGTGCCAGCAGCGTAGGGGACAGGGCAACTAATGAAAAACTGTTTTTT. It codes for CASSVGDRATNEKLFF.

The chain uses TRBV4-2 and TRBJ2-1; tentative D call: TRBD1 (6 bases). The germline V gene encodes CDR1 LGHNA and CDR2 YNFKEQ. This CDR3 has 16 amino acids. The V end lost 0 bases, the J end lost 8 bases, and 17 bases lay between the germline ends. CDR3 bases: TGTGCCAGCAGCCAAGACCCCTACAGGGCGGCGGATGAGCAGTTCTTC. It specifies CASSQDPYRAADEQFF.